This record looks at one TCR beta chain sequence and its context. This sample is part of a study of glioma-infiltrating T cells after dendritic cell vaccination. At the level of the study: Samples are from glioblastoma patients in Phase I and II dendritic cell vaccine trials. Patients received autologous tumor lysate-pulsed dendritic cell vaccination between 2003 and 2012.

Germline trimming cut 1 base from V and 1 base from J; bases unmatched to any gene: 6. Germline V lookup: CDR1 SGHTS, CDR2 YDEGEE. CDR3 length: 18 residues. Sequencing used immunoSEQ multiplex PCR; TCRdb keeps in-frame clones, though not all of them. The profile covers under 70,000 clones, with 80% to 85% appearing a single time and 9.2% taken by the ten largest. The chain recombines TRBV5-8 with TRBJ2-7, with 15 bases fitting TRBD2. Here the sequenced sample was blood, taken before dendritic cell vaccination. This receptor was obtained from a human donor with glioblastoma. CDR3 protein: CASSLMGLAGGISYEQYF. The CDR3 DNA follows: TGTGCCAGCAGCTTGATGGGACTAGCGGGGGGTATATCCTACGAGCAGTACTTC.